The present TCR beta chain was sequenced within a study of T-cell memory formation after mild COVID-19. Study-wide background: There were largely donor-specific TCR clusters.

CDR3 length: 16 residues. Trimming took off 0 bases at V and 7 bases at J, with 14 bases between the two ends. The germline gives CDR1 SGHRS, CDR2 YFSETQ. TCRdb itself ran the 5' RACE reads through MiXCR, one entry per CDR3 protein. The table shows just under 350,000 distinct CDR3 sequences, with 13% occurring only once. As concerns this clonotype: Its target is not known.

Study results and caveats: Pre-infection memory contained some responding clones, which suggested that cross-reactive memory had joined. Researchers could not confirm that second-wave clones peaking on day 37 targeted SARS-CoV-2. Chiefly within CM and EM were the contracting CD4+ clones; CD8+ ones were within EMRA.

J is TRBJ1-6 and V is TRBV5-1; D is unclear. The source is a man between 18 and 29 years old who had mild COVID-19 (a few samples of this study predate the infection). Cell type and time point are not known. The sample was PBMCs or a T cell subset sorted from them (not recorded which). CDR3 sequence reads: CASSLDGRHPNSPLHF. In DNA form, the CDR3 reads TGCGCCAGCAGCTTGGACGGCCGGCATCCAAATTCACCCCTCCACTTT.